This TCR beta chain was captured by sequencing in a study of a mutant IDH1 vaccine in newly diagnosed glioma. As for the study in general: Radiotherapy alone preceded vaccination by 4-6 weeks; alternatively, vaccination started with temozolomide cycles. The treated population exhibited a male proportion of roughly 62%, a female proportion of roughly 40%, and a mean age of roughly 39 years.

The time point denotes: week 47, end of study. Doses of 300 ug of mutant IDH1 20-mer peptide were given with topical imiquimod. V dropped 0 bases and J dropped 9 bases, with 10 bases sitting between them. Germline-derived CDR1 and CDR2 are SGHDT and YYEEEE. The length of the CDR3 is 13 residues. Study conclusions and caveats: Vaccination induced immune responses in roughly 93% of patients.

Turning to this clone: Its antigen is not identified.

The method was immunoSEQ multiplex PCR; TCRdb's version includes in-frame clones alone and lacks a portion of them. The table records tens of thousands of clones, roughly 75% of them present only once. This sample comprised PBMCs, obtained from a glioma patient whose treatment included an IDH1 peptide vaccine. The clonotype was recovered from a man aged 45-65 years with glioma. The gene calls are TRBV5-6 and TRBJ2-1, with D perhaps matching TRBD1 or TRBD2 (5 bases each). The CDR3 DNA sequence: TGTGCCAGCAGCTTGGTGGTTGGGGGTGAGCAGTTCTTC. Translation: CASSLVVGGEQFF.